This entry lists 17 T cell receptor beta chains sequenced from one sample in a study of monozygotic twins with inflammatory bowel disease. With the 5' RACE reads reprocessed, TCRdb shows one record per CDR3 protein and no DNA. Recorded here are some 450,000 distinct CDR3 sequences; the top ten clones represent about 2.6%. Sequenced material: blood. These TCRs come from a human donor with ulcerative colitis or Crohn's disease, or a healthy co-twin of an affected twin (not recorded which).

V and J are TRBV5-1 and TRBJ2-1. The CDR3 loop spans 15 amino acids. Germline values: CDR1 SGHRS, CDR2 YFSETQ. The CDR3 here is CASSSGQGIHNEQFF.

This chain connects TRBV25-1 to TRBJ2-3; the TCRdb call, TRBD1, lacks DNA for checking. The CDR3 sequence is 18 residues long. Germline assignment: CDR1 MGHDK and CDR2 SYGVNS. The CDR3: CASSELGRTGLSTDTQYF.

The chain carries TRBV11-2 and TRBJ2-5; TCRdb indicates TRBD2, and absent DNA this call remains unverified. The CDR3 extends over 16 amino acids. The V gene's germline CDR1 is SGHAT and CDR2 FQNNGV. The CDR3 region is CASSWLGGGKEATQYF.

The chain recombines TRBV20-1 with TRBJ2-4; TCRdb selects TRBD2, and the lack of DNA leaves this call unchecked. The CDR3 extends over 13 amino acids. Germline lookup yields CDR1 DFQATT and CDR2 SNEGSKA (reference sequence). The CDR3 loop is CSADGLAANIQYF.

The J gene is TRBJ1-2, the V gene TRBV3-1; TCRdb's D call of TRBD1 is untestable without DNA. The CDR3 covers 15 residues. Germline V CDR1 and CDR2: LGHDT, YNNKEL (reference sequence). The CDR3 sequence is CASSQRTGLADGYTF. The full variable domain, completed using reference TRBV3-1 and TRBJ1-2, is DTAVSQTPKYLVTQMGNDKSIKCEQNLGHDTMYWYKQDSKKFLKIMFSYNNKELIINETVPNRFSPKSPDKAHLNLHINSLELGDSAVYFCASSQRTGLADGYTFGSGTRLTVV.

V usage is TRBV5-1 and J usage is TRBJ1-4; the D call of TRBD1 rests on TCRdb alone, since no DNA is present to check it. Looked up from germline, CDR1 is SGHRS and CDR2 is YFSETQ. The CDR3 is made up of 16 amino acids. This chain's CDR3 is CASRPLRAGGPEKLFF. The full variable domain, in which reference TRBV5-1 and TRBJ1-4 provide the parts outside the CDR3, is KAGVTQTPRYLIKTRGQQVTLSCSPISGHRSVSWYQQTPGQGLQFLFEYFSETQRNKGNFPGRFSGRQFSNSRSEMNVSTLELGDSALYLCASRPLRAGGPEKLFFGSGTQLSVL.

The J gene is TRBJ1-1, the V gene TRBV6-2 or TRBV6-3; there is no DNA to check the TCRdb D call of TRBD1. The CDR3 is 16 residues long. The germline CDR1 and CDR2 sequences are MNHEY and SVGEGT. The CDR3 reads CASSYVQGEWNTEAFF.

The chain carries TRBV11-2 and TRBJ1-5; TCRdb's D call, TRBD1, is unchecked because there is no DNA. Germline V gene data show CDR1 as SGHAT and CDR2 as FQNNGV. The CDR3 has 19 amino acids. CDR3 sequence reads: CASSLDGPGLLYSNQPQHF.

The chain combines TRBV6-1 with TRBJ2-7; TCRdb reports TRBD2, a call that lacks DNA to check it against. This CDR3 region has 14 residues. CDR1 and CDR2 (germline): MNHNS, SASEGT. The CDR3 is CASSARSRGYEQYF.

J is TRBJ2-7 and V is TRBV18; TCRdb's assignment of TRBD1 cannot be checked, as there is no DNA. The CDR3 spans 15 residues. Germline V gene sequence: CDR1 KGHSH, CDR2 LQKENI. CDR3: CASSLLGQGTDEQYF.

The chain has TRBV7-9 and TRBJ2-5; the D gene TCRdb calls, TRBD1, cannot be checked with no DNA. Germline V CDR1 and CDR2: SEHNR, FQNEAQ (reference sequence). CDR3 length equals 15 residues. CDR3 region: CASSTGRDVQETQYF.

This sequence joins TRBV29-1 and TRBJ1-1; no DNA is available, so the TRBD1 call from TCRdb remains unchecked. The germline V gene encodes CDR1 SQVTM and CDR2 ANQGSEA. The CDR3 sequence is 13 residues long. CDR3 residues: CSGSRGRGVEAFF.

This chain links TRBV5-1 with TRBJ1-4; as DNA is missing, the TRBD1 call by TCRdb cannot be tested. Looked up from germline, CDR1 is SGHRS and CDR2 is YFSETQ. The CDR3 runs 16 residues. The CDR3 spells CASSLSGTAPNEKLFF.

This rearrangement joins TRBV3-1 to TRBJ2-7; TCRdb outputs TRBD1, but without DNA this stays unchecked. Germline V gives CDR1 LGHDT, CDR2 YNNKEL (reference sequence). The CDR3 contains 15 residues. The CDR3: CASGPGQWSSYEQYF.

The V call is TRBV9, the J call TRBJ2-1; there is no DNA to check the TCRdb D call of TRBD2. The V gene's germline CDR1 is SGDLS and CDR2 YYNGEE. The CDR3 has 15 amino acids. CDR3: CASSSRTNSYNEQFF.

J is TRBJ1-4 and V is TRBV2; TCRdb proposes TRBD1, but this gene call is untestable without DNA. The CDR3 is 15 amino acids. The germline V gene has CDR1 SNHLY and CDR2 FYNNEI. The CDR3 spells CASRLSTGGYEKLFF.

V gene TRBV7-9 combines with J gene TRBJ1-2; there is no DNA to check the TCRdb D call of TRBD1. The germline CDR1 and CDR2 sequences are SEHNR and FQNEAQ (reference sequence). The CDR3 runs 15 residues. CDR3 residues: CASSLTTGAPYGYTF.